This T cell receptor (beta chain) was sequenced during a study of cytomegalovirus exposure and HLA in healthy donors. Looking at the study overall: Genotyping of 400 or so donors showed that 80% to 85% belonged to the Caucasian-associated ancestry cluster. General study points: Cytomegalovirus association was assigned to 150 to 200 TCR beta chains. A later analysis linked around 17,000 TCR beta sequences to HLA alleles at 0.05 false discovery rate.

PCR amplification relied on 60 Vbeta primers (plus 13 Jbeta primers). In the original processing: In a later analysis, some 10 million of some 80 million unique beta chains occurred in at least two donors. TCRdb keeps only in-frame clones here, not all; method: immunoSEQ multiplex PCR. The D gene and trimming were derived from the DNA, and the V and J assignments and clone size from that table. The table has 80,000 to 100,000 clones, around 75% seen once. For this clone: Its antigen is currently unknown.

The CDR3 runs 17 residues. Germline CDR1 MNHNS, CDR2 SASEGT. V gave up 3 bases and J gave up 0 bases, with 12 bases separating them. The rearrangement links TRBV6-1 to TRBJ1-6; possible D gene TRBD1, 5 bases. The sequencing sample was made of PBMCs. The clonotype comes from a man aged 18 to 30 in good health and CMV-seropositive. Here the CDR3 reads CASSDLQGGSYNSPLHF. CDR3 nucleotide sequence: TGTGCCAGCAGTGATCTTCAGGGCGGCTCCTATAATTCACCCCTCCACTTT.